Below, one T cell receptor beta chain is given with its context. This clonotype showed up many times. No antigen is known for it. The input lacks base qualities; no much larger clone sits a single base away. At the junction V is shortened by 6 bases and J by 2 bases; bases outside the gene matches: 7. The CDR3 sequence holds 16 residues, the cysteine and phenylalanine included. Only the CDR3 portion is preserved as DNA: 48 bases, with reading frame beginning at the first base. This sample was included in a study of T cells after yellow fever vaccination (dated 2019 in TCRdb). Notes on the research overall: The SMART-Seq v4 Ultra Low Input RNA kit was used to prepare libraries from fractions with low cell numbers. To follow T-cell clones before and after primary and booster YFV17D yellow fever vaccination, bulk TCR alpha and beta repertoires were sequenced over time. Two healthy male donors, one aged 18 to 30 and one aged 30 to 40 years, made up the cohort. Blood was drawn at multiple timepoints before and after primary and secondary immunization, with bulk PBMC replicates and cell subsets isolated. What the authors observed across the whole study: A small fraction of clonotypes showed up in both the CD4 and CD8 compartments, probably as a result of convergent recombination. Only a couple of donors were included in the study, so the extent to which the findings can be generalized is limited. After the booster, most clones that had expanded after primary vaccination were detected again (about 95% of CD4 and around nine tenths of CD8), suggesting broad maintenance of memory. Computational filtering was required because FACS-sorted repertoires could contain abundant contaminating clonotypes from the bulk population. The secondary T-cell response was found to be weaker but faster than the primary response, with a peak reached on day 5 rather than on day 15.

TCR cDNA was synthesized by 5'RACE template switching, which introduced a universal primer site and unique molecular identifiers. Priming for cDNA synthesis came from both the TCR alpha and TCR beta constant segments. Two PCR steps were used to amplify libraries, with sample barcodes and sequencing adapters being added in the second step. Sequencing of libraries was done on Illumina HiSeq 2500 (2x100 bp) or NovaSeq (2x150 bp). Under the source paper's analysis protocol: Demultiplexing of reads and collapsing into UMI consensus sequences were performed with MIGEC, and V(D)J alignment was carried out with MiXCR. Using edgeR on replicate PBMC samples, clonotypes were called vaccine-responding if FDR was below 0.01 and the log2 fold change was above 5 up to day 15. Each bulk clonotype was labeled CD4 or CD8 based on which sequenced repertoire, CD4 or CD8, contained the clonotype at higher abundance. TCRdb applied fastp at Q25 and MiXCR to the public reads, then kept only in-frame beta chains. Each CDR3 protein gets just one entry, which takes the most common genes and DNA from the rows behind it. The V and J calls here are based on TCRdb, not the publication. The sample table lists approximately 70,000 distinct CDR3 sequences, about 6% of them with a count of one. The ten largest account for 30% to 45% of the sample.

This specimen's treatment or condition label, interpreted: live attenuated yellow fever vaccine strain. PBMCs were isolated from peripheral blood using a standard Ficoll-Paque protocol. Dynabeads CD4 and CD8 positive selection kits were used to isolate the CD4 and CD8 T-cell fractions. TriZol was used to extract RNA from bulk PBMCs, CD4 and CD8 fractions, and dextramer-positive and dextramer-negative fractions. The starting material was CD8+ T cells sorted from PBMCs, obtained approximately 40 days after the first yellow fever vaccination. The rearranged chain carries TRBV12-3 or TRBV12-4 and TRBJ2-5, with TRBD2 matching 12 junction bases. This TCR was recovered from a man aged 18 to 30 who received the YFV17D yellow fever vaccine. This receptor carries the CDR3 CASRLLAGGRQETQYF. The DNA sequence reads TGTGCCAGCAGACTACTAGCGGGGGGACGGCAAGAGACCCAGTACTTC.